This entry features one T cell receptor (beta chain) sequence. What it binds is not known. Sequencing was performed with immunoSEQ multiplex PCR; in TCRdb, only in-frame clones are kept and a portion is missing. Of approximately 100,000 clones listed, about 89% were seen once; the top ten hold roughly 4.7%. These data are taken from a study of T cell responses to AZD1222 COVID-19 vaccine. Study in general: Doses given second, at about 4 or about 12 weeks, were pooled.

Study results and caveats: Compared with day 0, the breadth and depth of the Spike-specific TCR repertoire rose significantly after two doses of AZD1222. Reports indicate that nearly half of spike-specific TCRs are directed at unmutated variant regions. Sampling captured repertoires only after the peak T cell response.

Sequenced here: peripheral blood, sampled on day 0 of AZD1222 vaccination. The TCR comes from an adult in good health.

CDR3 bases: TGTGCCAGCAGTTACGTGCGGGGGGCAGACTATGGCTACACCTTC. Amino acids: CASSYVRGADYGYTF. The rearrangement joins TRBV6-5 to TRBJ1-2; the D gene is possibly TRBD1 (6 bases). V lost 2 bases to trimming and J lost 3 bases, with 13 bases between them. Per germline, CDR1 MNHEY and CDR2 SVGAGI. This CDR3 contains 15 residues.